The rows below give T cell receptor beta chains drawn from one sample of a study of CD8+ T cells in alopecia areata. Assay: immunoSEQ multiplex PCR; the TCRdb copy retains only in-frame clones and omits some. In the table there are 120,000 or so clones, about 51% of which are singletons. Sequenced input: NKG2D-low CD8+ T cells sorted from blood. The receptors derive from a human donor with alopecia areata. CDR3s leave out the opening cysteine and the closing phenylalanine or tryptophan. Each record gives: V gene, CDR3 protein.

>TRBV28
ASSSLTETGANVLT
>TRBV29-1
SVYSPSWNTEAF
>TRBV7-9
ASSWSPTSREDNEQF
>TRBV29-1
SVEELKGQY
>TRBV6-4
ASSEVGGTGTDTQY
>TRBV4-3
ASTSGPGGTYEQY
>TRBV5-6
ASSLSNEQF
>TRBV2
ASSEGQGVTDTQY
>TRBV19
ASIRLNTGELF
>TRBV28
ASSKQRMNTGELF
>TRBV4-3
ASSPRDREYEQY
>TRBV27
ASSRGQTYGYT
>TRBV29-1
SVGYTGTGTRLGSYEQY
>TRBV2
ASSTDRPGANVLT
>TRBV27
ASSLVSGTGELF
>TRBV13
ASSLATSGSYGTDTQY
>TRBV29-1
RSRALNTGELF
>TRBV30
AWIGFCRVGNQPQH
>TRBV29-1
SVVPSGGRSETQY
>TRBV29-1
SARIQTSYEQY
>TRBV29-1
SVDWGTRETQY
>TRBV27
ASKGGNEAF
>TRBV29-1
SVDDSQGGYT
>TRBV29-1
SVGGGSSYEQY
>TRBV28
ASSLGASGRGTDTQY
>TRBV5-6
ASSPDSENIQY
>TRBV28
ATSWSSYNEQF